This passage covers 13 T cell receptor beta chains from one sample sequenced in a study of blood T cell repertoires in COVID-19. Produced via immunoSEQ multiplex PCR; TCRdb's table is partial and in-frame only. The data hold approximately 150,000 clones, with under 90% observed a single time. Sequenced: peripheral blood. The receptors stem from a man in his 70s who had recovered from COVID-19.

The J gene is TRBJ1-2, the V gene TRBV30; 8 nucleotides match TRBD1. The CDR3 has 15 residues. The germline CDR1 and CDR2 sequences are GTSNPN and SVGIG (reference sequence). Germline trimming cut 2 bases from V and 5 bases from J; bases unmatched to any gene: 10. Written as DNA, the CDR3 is TGTGCCTGGAGTCATGGTGTGACAGGGGAATATGGCTACACCTTC. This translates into CAWSHGVTGEYGYTF.

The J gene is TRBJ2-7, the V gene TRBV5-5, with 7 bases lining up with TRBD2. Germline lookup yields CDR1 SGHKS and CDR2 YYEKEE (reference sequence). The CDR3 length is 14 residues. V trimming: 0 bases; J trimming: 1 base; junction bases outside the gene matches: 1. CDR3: CASSLGSGSYEQYF. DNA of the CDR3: TGTGCCAGCAGCTTGGGTAGCGGGTCCTACGAGCAGTACTTC.

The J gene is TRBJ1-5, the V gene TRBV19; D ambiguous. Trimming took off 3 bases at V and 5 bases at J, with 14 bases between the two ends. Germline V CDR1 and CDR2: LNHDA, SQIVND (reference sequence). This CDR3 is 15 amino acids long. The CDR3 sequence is CASSIVPLGDQPQHF. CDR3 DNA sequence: TGTGCCAGTAGTATCGTCCCACTCGGTGATCAGCCCCAGCATTTT. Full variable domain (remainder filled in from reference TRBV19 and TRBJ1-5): DGGITQSPKYLFRKEGQNVTLSCEQNLNHDAMYWYRQDPGQGLRLIYYSQIVNDFQKGDIAEGYSVSREKKESFPLTVTSAQKNPTAFYLCASSIVPLGDQPQHFGDGTRLSIL.

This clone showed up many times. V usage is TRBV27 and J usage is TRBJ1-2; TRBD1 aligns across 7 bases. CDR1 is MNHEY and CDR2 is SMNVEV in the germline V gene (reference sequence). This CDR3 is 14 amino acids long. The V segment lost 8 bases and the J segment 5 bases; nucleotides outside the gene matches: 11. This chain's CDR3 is CASGITGERYGYTF. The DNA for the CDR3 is TGTGCCAGCGGAATTACAGGGGAACGATATGGCTACACCTTC.

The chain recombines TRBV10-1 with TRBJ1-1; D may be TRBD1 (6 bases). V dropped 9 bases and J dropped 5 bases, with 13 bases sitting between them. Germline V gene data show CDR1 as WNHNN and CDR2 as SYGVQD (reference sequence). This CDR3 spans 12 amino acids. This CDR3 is CARLQGRTEAFF. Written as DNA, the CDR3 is TGCGCCAGGTTACAGGGCCGGACTGAAGCTTTCTTT.

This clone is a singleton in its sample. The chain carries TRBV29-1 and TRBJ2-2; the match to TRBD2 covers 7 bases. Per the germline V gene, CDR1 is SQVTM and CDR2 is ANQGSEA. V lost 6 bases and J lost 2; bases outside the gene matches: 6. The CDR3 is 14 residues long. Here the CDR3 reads CSVIAGDNTGELFF. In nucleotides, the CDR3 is TGCAGCGTCATTGCGGGAGACAACACCGGGGAGCTGTTTTTT.

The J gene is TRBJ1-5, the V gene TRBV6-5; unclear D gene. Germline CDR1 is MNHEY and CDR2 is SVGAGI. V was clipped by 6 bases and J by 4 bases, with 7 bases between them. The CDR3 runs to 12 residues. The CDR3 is CASRASNQPQHF. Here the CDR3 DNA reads TGTGCCAGCAGGGCCTCTAATCAGCCCCAGCATTTT.

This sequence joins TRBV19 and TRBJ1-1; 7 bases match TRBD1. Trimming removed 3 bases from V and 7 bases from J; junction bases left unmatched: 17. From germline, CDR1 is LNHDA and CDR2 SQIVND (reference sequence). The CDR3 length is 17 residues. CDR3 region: CASSIESGLGGFGEAFF. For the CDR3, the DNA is TGTGCCAGTAGTATTGAATCGGGGCTAGGGGGCTTCGGTGAAGCTTTCTTT. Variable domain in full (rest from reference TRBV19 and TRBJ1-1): DGGITQSPKYLFRKEGQNVTLSCEQNLNHDAMYWYRQDPGQGLRLIYYSQIVNDFQKGDIAEGYSVSREKKESFPLTVTSAQKNPTAFYLCASSIESGLGGFGEAFFGQGTRLTVV.

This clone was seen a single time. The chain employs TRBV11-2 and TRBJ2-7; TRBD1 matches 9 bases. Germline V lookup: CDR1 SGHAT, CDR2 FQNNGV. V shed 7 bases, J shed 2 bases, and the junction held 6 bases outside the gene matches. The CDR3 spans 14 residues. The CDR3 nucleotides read TGTGCCAGCACACGGACAGGGGCCCCCTACGAGCAGTACTTC. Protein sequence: CASTRTGAPYEQYF.

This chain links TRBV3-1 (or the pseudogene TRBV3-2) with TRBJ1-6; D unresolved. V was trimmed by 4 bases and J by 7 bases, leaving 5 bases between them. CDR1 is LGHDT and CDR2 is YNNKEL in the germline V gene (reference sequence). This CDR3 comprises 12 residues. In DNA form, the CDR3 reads TGTGCCAGCAGCCCCGCGAATTCACCCCTCCACTTT. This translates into CASSPANSPLHF.

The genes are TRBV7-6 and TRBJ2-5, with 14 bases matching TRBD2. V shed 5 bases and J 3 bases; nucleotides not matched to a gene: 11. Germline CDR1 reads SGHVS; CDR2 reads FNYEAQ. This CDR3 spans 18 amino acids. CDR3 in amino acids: CASSGPNPGLAGEETQYF. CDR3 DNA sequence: TGTGCCAGCAGCGGCCCTAACCCGGGACTAGCGGGAGAAGAGACCCAGTACTTC.

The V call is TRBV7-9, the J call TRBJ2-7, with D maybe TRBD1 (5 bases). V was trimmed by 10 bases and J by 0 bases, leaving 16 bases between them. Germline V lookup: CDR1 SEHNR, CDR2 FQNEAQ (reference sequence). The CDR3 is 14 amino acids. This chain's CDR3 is CATDGRTSSYEQYF. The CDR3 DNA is TGTGCCACCGATGGACGGACAAGCTCCTACGAGCAGTACTTC.

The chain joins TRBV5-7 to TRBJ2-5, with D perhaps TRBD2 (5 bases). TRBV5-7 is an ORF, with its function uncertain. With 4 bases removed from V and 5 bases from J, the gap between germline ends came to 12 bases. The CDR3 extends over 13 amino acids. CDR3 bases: TGTGCCAGCAGCCTCGGGGTTAGGGAGACCCAGTACTTC. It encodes CASSLGVRETQYF.